The 10 T cell receptor beta chains listed next were all sequenced from one sample in a study of cytomegalovirus exposure and HLA in healthy donors. PCR primers comprised 60 Vbeta and 13 Jbeta primers. Sequencing was performed with immunoSEQ multiplex PCR; in TCRdb, only in-frame clones are kept and a portion is missing. This table holds 130,000 to 150,000 clones, roughly 10% found once. The specimen was PBMCs. All receptors derive from a male donor in good health and CMV-seronegative.

This clone was detected a few times. The rearrangement links TRBV7-2 to TRBJ1-1, with 9 bases lining up with TRBD1. Germline lookup yields CDR1 SGHTA and CDR2 FQGNSA. With V trimmed by 5 bases and J by 7 bases, 5 bases remained unmatched. The length of the CDR3 is 13 residues. As DNA, the CDR3 is TGTGCCAGCAGCACAGGGGGCTTAGGTGAAGCTTTCTTT. As protein: CASSTGGLGEAFF.

A note on this clone: A junction boundary mismatches the germline segment, possibly from a read error. The rearrangement joins TRBV7-9 to TRBJ1-1; D unclear. The CDR3 loop spans 13 amino acids. Germline V gene lookup returns CDR1 SEHNR and CDR2 FQNEAQ (reference sequence). CDR3 loop: CAGSLPVSTEAFF. CDR3 bases: TGTGCCGGCAGCTTACCGGTGTCTACTGAAGCTTTCTTT.

Details on this clone: The conserved phenylalanine or tryptophan is not found at the CDR3 terminus, so this likely reflects a read error. The V and J genes are TRBV4-2 and TRBJ1-5, with D possibly matching TRBD1 (5 bases). Germline V gene sequence: CDR1 LGHNA, CDR2 YNFKEQ. This CDR3 is built from 15 residues. The V and J ends lost 6 bases and 2 bases respectively, with 14 bases between them. In DNA, the CDR3 is TGTGCCAGCAGTCACCGGGAACAGGGCAATCAGCCCCAGCATGTT. It specifies CASSHREQGNQPQHV.

This chain uses TRBV28 with TRBJ1-2, with 10 bases lining up with TRBD1. The germline gives CDR1 MDHEN, CDR2 SYDVKM. CDR3 length: 14 amino acids. J gave up 4 bases and V 4 bases, and 3 bases lay outside the gene matches. The CDR3: CASSSGTGVYGYTF. The CDR3 nucleotides read TGTGCCAGCAGTTCCGGGACAGGGGTCTATGGCTACACCTTC.

This clone showed up just a few times. J is TRBJ2-3 and V is TRBV4-1; D is undetermined. The germline V gene has CDR1 MGHRA and CDR2 YSYEKL. V was trimmed by 0 bases and J by 5 bases, leaving 12 bases between them. The CDR3 consists of 15 residues. The CDR3 sequence: CASSQDGLDQDTQYF. The DNA of the CDR3 is TGCGCCAGCAGCCAAGACGGGTTAGATCAAGATACGCAGTATTTT.

CDR3 coding DNA: TGTGCCAGCAGCCCGGACAGGGAAATTCCCGGGGAGCTGTTTTTT. Amino acids: CASSPDREIPGELFF. The V and J genes are TRBV27 and TRBJ2-2; 8 bases agree with TRBD1. This CDR3 comprises 15 residues. V lost 6 bases to trimming and J lost 6 bases; unmatched junction nucleotides: 9. The germline gives CDR1 MNHEY, CDR2 SMNVEV (reference sequence).

This clone was observed a few times. This chain uses TRBV28 with TRBJ2-2, with a weak D call TRBD2 (5 bases). The CDR3 spans 13 residues. Trimming took 8 bases from V and 5 from J, leaving 12 bases between them. Germline V gene sequence: CDR1 MDHEN, CDR2 SYDVKM. In DNA form, the CDR3 reads TGTGCCAGCCTTCCGCCGGGGACCGGGGAGCTGTTTTTT. It yields the protein CASLPPGTGELFF.

The V gene is TRBV5-6, the J gene TRBJ2-7, with 7 bases identical to TRBD1. The V gene's germline CDR1 is SGHDT and CDR2 YYEEEE. The CDR3 is 13 amino acids. V was clipped by 3 bases and J by 6 bases; unmatched bases: 6. The CDR3 is CASSSYQGVEQYF. Here the CDR3 DNA reads TGTGCCAGCAGCTCCTACCAGGGGGTCGAGCAGTACTTC.

This chain uses TRBV25-1 with TRBJ1-3, with unresolved D. This CDR3 has 16 amino acids. Per germline, CDR1 MGHDK and CDR2 SYGVNS. Between the trimmed V and J ends, which lost 6 bases and 4 bases, there was a span of 19 bases. CDR3 DNA: TGTGCCAGCAGCCCAACAAGAGGACTACCAGGAAACACCATATATTTT. Residues: CASSPTRGLPGNTIYF.

The V call is TRBV28, the J call TRBJ2-6; TRBD1 might be the D (6 bases). Between the trimmed V and J ends, which lost 2 bases and 3 bases, there was a span of 11 bases. The CDR3 covers 16 residues. The germline gives CDR1 MDHEN, CDR2 SYDVKM. CDR3 coding DNA: TGTGCCAGCAGTTTAGCAGGGGCGCGTGGGGCCAACGTCCTGACTTTC. This encodes CASSLAGARGANVLTF.